This entry features one T cell receptor (beta chain) sequence. Its target antigen remains unknown. No much larger clone exists at a distance of one base, and base qualities are not known. The CDR3 runs 15 residues from the cysteine to the phenylalanine. Only the CDR3 DNA is retained, 45 bases long and in frame from the first base. At the junction V is shortened by 0 bases and J by 4 bases; bases outside the gene matches: 3. The germline V gene provides CDR1 SGDLS and CDR2 YYNGEE. This sample was included in a study of blood T cell repertoires in COVID-19 (dated by TCRdb to 2018 to 2020). Context from the whole study: Samples from collaborators originated in the United States, Italy and Spain and spanned both the acute and convalescent phases of COVID-19. Deeply sampled blood TCRbeta repertoires from subjects exposed to, actively infected with, or recovered from COVID-19 were included in the dataset. Where available, HLA class I and class II types were taken from metadata supplied by the sample provider and were not determined by assay-based typing. The samples were drawn from two sources: the first 160 participants of the ongoing ImmuneRACE study, and 1,000 to 1,500 subjects contributed by 6 global collaborators. The repertoires were released in a freely available public database meant as a resource for research on the immune response to SARS-CoV-2. The prospective study material was composed of cDNA or gDNA derived from T cells, B-cell-depleted T cells, or PBMCs. A de-identified subject ID, COVID-19 status, age in years and sex were almost always included in the sample metadata. Overall study results and their limits: How much clinical and demographic metadata was included differed by source and by participant, and the metadata was provided uncurated.

Participants in the prospective study were enrolled through a virtual design, were aged roughly 18 to 100 years, and lived in approximately 24 United States geographic areas. To assign participants to cohorts, the prospective study relied on clinical history that participants themselves reported in a screening survey and a study questionnaire. Mobile phlebotomists in the prospective study collected whole blood, serum and a nasopharyngeal or oropharyngeal swab from every participant. Prospective study participants could optionally give additional blood draws and questionnaires over an approximately two-month period. Before DNA extraction, blood samples from the prospective study were shipped at room temperature or frozen. The immunoSEQ Assay, a bias-controlled multiplex PCR, was used to amplify TCRbeta CDR3 regions from genomic DNA. The source study handled its data this way. The number of nucleated cells in each sample was estimated from the amplification of reference gene primers within the assay. Sequence reads were collapsed and filtered to measure the absolute abundance of every unique TCRbeta CDR3 rearrangement. For each sample, productive Simpson clonality was calculated by taking the square root of Simpson's diversity index across productive rearrangements. TCRdb holds this immuneACCESS table with in-frame rearrangements only. Some clones are missing; in checked studies, unresolved V genes explain under half, and the rest has no known cause. V and J calls and clone size follow that table, whereas D and trimming were derived from the DNA. This sample has under 350,000 clones in its table, and approximately 86% of those were observed once. The ten largest clones represent around 4.2% of the sample.

The receptor's source is a woman aged 40-49 years with acute COVID-19. Here the chain combines TRBV9 and TRBJ2-3; 9 central nucleotides agree with TRBD1. Sequencing was carried out using PBMCs or T cells enriched from blood (not recorded which). The nucleotide sequence is given as TGTGCCAGCAGCGTAGACAGGGGGCAGGCAGATACGCAGTATTTT. The translation is CASSVDRGQADTQYF. The variable domain in full, with residues beyond the CDR3 obtained from the reference TRBV9 and TRBJ2-3 genes, is DSGVTQTPKHLITATGQRVTLRCSPRSGDLSVYWYQQSLDQGLQFLIQYYNGEERAKGNILERFSAQQFPDLHSELNLSSLELGDSALYFCASSVDRGQADTQYFGPGTRLTVL.